Following are 23 T cell receptor beta chains from one sample sequenced in a study of regulatory T cells in long-lasting Graves disease. CDR3 regions were amplified by Arm-PCR using iRepertoire HTBI primers to build TCR beta libraries. TCRdb called the multiplex PCR reads again in MiXCR, with one record for every CDR3 protein. The table lists around 500,000 distinct CDR3 sequences, approximately 15% of them singletons. Time point meaning: newly diagnosed GD, antithyroid drugs for less than 3 months. RNA from PBMCs was the source of the TCR library. These same records also appear under a second study, on T cells in Graves' hyperthyroidism and ophthalmopathy.

The sample consisted of peripheral blood mononuclear cells (PBMCs), taken at new diagnosis, from a patient treated with antithyroid drugs. These TCRs come from a man under 40 with Graves disease.

V and J are TRBV19 and TRBJ2-7; the D gene is possibly TRBD1 (6 bases). Trimming removed 6 bases at V and 9 bases at J, with 12 bases between. The CDR3 extends over 11 amino acids. The germline V gene encodes CDR1 LNHDA and CDR2 SQIVND (reference sequence). The CDR3: CASSQQGRQYF. The CDR3 DNA reads as TGTGCCAGTAGCCAACAGGGCAGGCAGTACTTC.

The gene calls are TRBV5-1 and TRBJ2-2; TRBD1 agrees at 11 bases. V shed 3 bases and J 7 bases; nucleotides not matched to a gene: 8. CDR1 and CDR2 from the germline V gene are SGHRS and YFSETQ. CDR3 length: 16 residues. The CDR3 DNA reads TGCGCCAGCAGCTACCCCCGGGACAGGGGGTTCGGGGAGCTGTTTTTT. The encoded protein is CASSYPRDRGFGELFF.

This clonotype was counted many times. The chain has TRBV30 and TRBJ1-1, with D unresolved. This CDR3 is 13 amino acids long. V was clipped by 5 bases and J by 7 bases, with 17 bases between them. Per the germline V gene, CDR1 is GTSNPN and CDR2 is SVGIG (reference sequence). CDR3 sequence reads: CAWEFVGFSEAFF. The CDR3 DNA follows: TGTGCCTGGGAATTTGTGGGTTTCAGTGAAGCTTTCTTT.

This clonotype was counted ten times or more. The chain carries TRBV6-1 and TRBJ1-1; tentative D call: TRBD1 (5 bases). The germline gives CDR1 MNHNS, CDR2 SASEGT. V was cut by 0 bases and J by 5 bases, with 31 bases left in between. The CDR3 contains 21 residues. In DNA form, the CDR3 reads TGTGCCAGCAGTGAAGCCAACCCCCCCAAGGTCCCCTCCAGGGAGGGGACTGAAGCTTTCTTT. Residues: CASSEANPPKVPSREGTEAFF.

As concerns this clonotype: Given a much more abundant clone one base away, this may be a read error. The CDR3 sequence: CSLKSAYEQFF. In DNA, the CDR3 is TGCAGTTTAAAATCCGCCTACGAGCAGTTCTTC. The chain uses TRBV20-1 and TRBJ2-1; D uncertain. Germline CDR1 and CDR2: DFQATT and SNEGSKA (reference sequence). V lost 8 bases and J lost 10, with 15 bases in between. The CDR3 has 11 residues.

This clonotype was seen at least ten times. V gene TRBV20-1 combines with J gene TRBJ2-3; 7 bases are shared with TRBD2. The CDR3 runs 14 residues. Germline V gene data show CDR1 as DFQATT and CDR2 as SNEGSKA (reference sequence). V lost 6 bases and J lost 5; bases outside the gene matches: 11. CDR3 DNA: TGCAGTGCGCGGTGGGCGGGAGCGATAGATACGCAGTATTTT. Its protein is CSARWAGAIDTQYF.

This clonotype was observed a few times. This chain connects TRBV29-1 to TRBJ2-7; D assignment may be TRBD1 or TRBD2 (5 bases each). V dropped 5 bases and J dropped 2 bases, with 10 bases sitting between them. CDR3 length: 12 amino acids. Germline V gene lookup returns CDR1 SQVTM and CDR2 ANQGSEA. In DNA form, the CDR3 reads TGCAGCGTTAAGAGGGGAACCTACGAGCAGTACTTC. It specifies CSVKRGTYEQYF.

This clonotype was counted ten times or more. The chain combines TRBV7-9 with TRBJ2-7; 10 bases are a match to TRBD1. The V gene's germline CDR1 is SEHNR and CDR2 FQNEAQ (reference sequence). With 5 bases clipped from V and 5 bases from J, the junction kept 6 bases outside the gene matches. This CDR3 is built from 14 residues. CDR3 nucleotide sequence: TGTGCCAGCAGCGACGGGACAGGGGTAGACGAGCAGTACTTC. It encodes CASSDGTGVDEQYF.

The chain carries TRBV20-1 and TRBJ2-1, with 8 positions matching TRBD2. This CDR3 spans 14 amino acids. The V gene end was trimmed by 1 base and the J gene end by 7 bases; junction bases not matched to a gene: 6. Germline values: CDR1 DFQATT, CDR2 SNEGSKA (reference sequence). CDR3 sequence (DNA): TGCAGTGCTAGAGGAGCGGGAGAGCGGAATGAGCAGTTCTTC. Residues: CSARGAGERNEQFF.

This clonotype showed up many times. CDR3 bases: TGTGCCAGCAGTGCGCTAGCGGGAGAGATTGAGCAGTTCTTC. Amino acid sequence: CASSALAGEIEQFF. The genes are TRBV12-3 or TRBV12-4 and TRBJ2-1; 10 bases are a match to TRBD2. Trimming removed 5 bases from V and 9 bases from J; junction bases left unmatched: 7. The CDR3 is 14 amino acids.

The table lists this clonotype with many counts. V is TRBV2 and J is TRBJ2-7, with 13 bases matching TRBD2. The germline CDR1 and CDR2 sequences are SNHLY and FYNNEI. The V segment lost 4 bases and the J segment 4 bases; nucleotides outside the gene matches: 4. The CDR3 loop spans 15 amino acids. CDR3 nucleotides: TGTGCCAGCAGTGGGACTAGCGGGAGATTGTACGAGCAGTACTTC. Translation gives CASSGTSGRLYEQYF.

This clonotype was found many times. The gene calls are TRBV10-1 and TRBJ1-4; D not certain. The CDR3 is made up of 13 amino acids. Trimming stripped 4 bases from V and 0 bases from J, with 3 bases between. Germline loops: CDR1 WNHNN, CDR2 SYGVQD (reference sequence). CDR3 in amino acids: CASSGTTNEKLFF. DNA of the CDR3: TGCGCCAGCAGTGGGACAACTAATGAAAAACTGTTTTTT.

The chain is built from TRBV2 and TRBJ2-1; a weak D match, TRBD1 (5 bases). The CDR3 has 13 residues. CDR1 SNHLY and CDR2 FYNNEI come from the germline V gene. V was clipped by 6 bases and J by 1 base, with 7 bases between them. CDR3 protein: CASRGRSYNEQFF. CDR3 bases: TGTGCCAGCAGGGGGCGATCCTACAATGAGCAGTTCTTC.

This clonotype was counted a few times. The chain uses TRBV5-1 and TRBJ2-3; D might be TRBD2 (6 bases). V was trimmed by 6 bases and J by 4 bases, leaving 12 bases between them. The CDR3 runs to 13 residues. CDR1 and CDR2 from the germline V gene are SGHRS and YFSETQ. The DNA for the CDR3 is TGCGCCAGCAATGGGGGGATAGCAGATACGCAGTATTTT. It yields the protein CASNGGIADTQYF.

In this sample, this clonotype turned up many times. The rearrangement joins TRBV12-3 or TRBV12-4 to TRBJ2-7; 8 bases align to TRBD2. The junction had 12 bases not matched to a gene; V was cut back by 7 bases and J by 4 bases. CDR3 length: 15 amino acids. CDR3 in DNA: TGTGCCAGCACCCAAGGCGCTAGCGGGCGGTACGAGCAGTACTTC. Residues: CASTQGASGRYEQYF.

This clonotype was observed many times. This chain links TRBV11-2 with TRBJ1-1, with D unclear. The CDR3 runs to 13 residues. Looked up from germline, CDR1 is SGHAT and CDR2 is FQNNGV. Trimming pared 6 bases from V and 1 base from J, leaving 9 bases between. CDR3 sequence reads: CASRIVGNTEAFF. DNA of the CDR3: TGTGCCAGCAGAATAGTTGGGAACACTGAAGCTTTCTTT.

The genes are TRBV19 and TRBJ1-2; 8 bases agree with TRBD1. CDR1 and CDR2 from the germline V gene are LNHDA and SQIVND (reference sequence). The V gene end was trimmed by 7 bases and the J gene end by 2 bases; junction bases not matched to a gene: 9. This CDR3 contains 15 residues. The CDR3 sequence is CASTLGRQGNYGYTF. The CDR3 DNA is TGTGCCAGTACTCTCGGGCGACAGGGGAACTATGGCTACACCTTC.

The V gene is TRBV6-9, the J gene TRBJ2-1; maybe TRBD2 (5 bases). Germline V lookup: CDR1 MNHGY, CDR2 SVAAGI. V was shortened by 3 bases and J by 0 bases, with 21 bases between the two germline ends. The CDR3 has 19 amino acids. For the CDR3, the DNA is TGTGCCAGCAGTTACGTTGCCCTAAGGAGCGGCCGCTCCTACAATGAGCAGTTCTTC. It is translated as CASSYVALRSGRSYNEQFF.

This clonotype was seen a handful of times. This may arise from a read error, as a much more abundant clone is one base away. This rearrangement joins TRBV6-2 or TRBV6-3 to TRBJ2-7; D gene unclear. The length of the CDR3 is 14 residues. Per germline, CDR1 MNHEY and CDR2 SVGEGT. The CDR3 is CASSASEFPYGQYF. The CDR3 nucleotides read TGTGCCAGCAGTGCCTCCGAATTTCCCTACGGGCAGTACTTC.

The V call is TRBV20-1, the J call TRBJ1-2, with TRBD1 matching 8 bases. Germline trimming cut 3 bases from V and 8 bases from J; bases unmatched to any gene: 5. The CDR3 loop spans 12 amino acids. Germline CDR1 is DFQATT and CDR2 is SNEGSKA (reference sequence). CDR3 amino acids: CSARAGGDGYTF. The DNA for the CDR3 is TGCAGTGCTAGGGCAGGGGGCGACGGCTACACCTTC.

This clonotype was observed at least ten times. This rearrangement joins TRBV20-1 to TRBJ2-1; D is unresolved. CDR1 DFQATT and CDR2 SNEGSKA come from the germline V gene (reference sequence). The CDR3 covers 16 residues. V was clipped by 0 bases and J by 1 base, with 13 bases between them. CDR3 region: CSARDRSDPSYNEQFF. The CDR3 bases are TGCAGTGCTAGAGACAGGAGCGACCCTTCCTACAATGAGCAGTTCTTC.

This clonotype was picked up a small number of times. The chain employs TRBV30 and TRBJ1-1; D uncertain. CDR1 GTSNPN and CDR2 SVGIG come from the germline V gene (reference sequence). The length of the CDR3 is 10 residues. Between the trimmed V and J ends, which lost 2 bases and 4 bases, there was a span of 2 bases. In nucleotides, the CDR3 is TGTGCCTGGAGTAGCACTGAAGCTTTCTTT. Encoded protein: CAWSSTEAFF.

This clonotype was found many times. This chain uses TRBV12-3 or TRBV12-4 with TRBJ2-1, with 9 bases fitting TRBD1. CDR3 size: 15 residues. V lost 3 bases to trimming and J lost 9 bases; unmatched junction nucleotides: 9. Here the CDR3 reads CASSLGGTGLSEQFF. The CDR3 DNA follows: TGTGCCAGCAGTTTGGGAGGGACAGGGCTCTCTGAGCAGTTCTTC.